A selection of T cell receptor beta chains follows, all from one sample in a study of blood T cells in healthy people across ages. TCRdb fed the 5' RACE reads into MiXCR, producing one record per CDR3 protein. Found here are 1.8 million or so distinct CDR3 sequences, roughly two fifths of them singletons; the top ten hold approximately 22%. Sequenced sample: blood. The receptors stem from a human donor in good health. CDR3s include the opening cysteine and the closing phenylalanine or tryptophan. A D gene is named only where the DNA matches it firmly. The size field is filled for only some rows; it gives once, few, many or a size class.

TRBJ2-5 TRBD2 few TRBV20-1 CSIRENVRGAQYF TGCAGTATTAGGGAGAACGTCCGGGGGGCCCAGTACTTC
TRBJ1-2 - - TRBV5-1 CASSHDGSTLYGYTF TGCGCCAGCAGCCACGACGGCAGTACGCTCTATGGCTACACCTTC
TRBJ1-2 TRBD1 - TRBV4-2 CASSQDRDRLLYGYTF TGTGCCAGCAGCCAAGACCGGGACAGGCTCCTCTATGGCTACACCTTC
TRBJ2-3 - - TRBV9 CASSYQGLTDTQYF TGTGCCAGCAGCTACCAGGGACTCACAGATACGCAGTATTTT
TRBJ1-4 - - TRBV4-1 CASSQGGKGNGKLFF TGCGCCAGCAGCCAAGGAGGGAAGGGGAATGGAAAACTGTTTTTT
TRBJ2-7 - - TRBV4-2 CASSQFEGRAKYEQYF TGTGCCAGCAGCCAATTTGAGGGAAGAGCTAAATACGAGCAGTACTTC
TRBJ2-1 - few TRBV20-1 CSARELGPGVTYNEQFF TGCAGTGCTAGAGAGTTGGGACCCGGGGTGACCTACAATGAGCAGTTCTTC
TRBJ2-7 TRBD1 - TRBV20-1 CSAASLRDRVTYEQYF TGCAGTGCCGCCAGCCTCAGAGACAGGGTAACCTACGAGCAGTACTTC
TRBJ2-4 TRBD2 - TRBV6-2/TRBV6-3 CASSTLAGVSQGNIQYF TGTGCCAGCAGTACGCTAGCGGGGGTCTCACAAGGAAACATTCAGTACTTC
TRBJ1-4 TRBD1 - TRBV5-1 CASSPRDRATRDNEKLFF TGCGCCAGCAGCCCGCGGGACAGGGCCACAAGGGACAATGAAAAACTGTTTTTT
TRBJ1-3 - - TRBV18 CASSSVTGSGDSGNTIYF TGTGCCAGCTCATCGGTAACAGGGTCTGGGGACTCTGGAAACACCATATATTTT
TRBJ2-6 - many TRBV12-3/TRBV12-4 CASSLALTGANVLTF TGTGCCAGCAGTTTAGCGCTTACTGGGGCCAACGTCCTGACTTTC
TRBJ1-2 TRBD1 - TRBV7-2 CASSWTGGNGYTF TGTGCCAGCAGCTGGACAGGGGGAAATGGCTACACCTTC
TRBJ2-1 TRBD1 - TRBV29-1 CSVVEGTGEFF TGCAGCGTTGTAGAGGGGACAGGGGAGTTCTTC
TRBJ2-6 - - TRBV28 CASRSGTQWGANVLTF TGTGCCAGCCGATCAGGGACCCAGTGGGGGGCCAACGTCCTGACTTTC
TRBJ1-1 TRBD1 - TRBV7-9 CACTFPRDRVAEAFF TGTGCCTGCACCTTTCCCCGGGACAGGGTAGCTGAAGCTTTCTTT
TRBJ2-1 TRBD2 - TRBV20-1 CSARDPFGLDNEQFF TGCAGTGCTAGAGATCCGTTTGGACTAGACAATGAGCAGTTCTTC
TRBJ2-3 - - TRBV7-3 CASGVGYTDPQYF TGTGCCAGTGGTGTCGGGTACACAGATCCGCAGTATTTT
TRBJ2-5 TRBD2 few TRBV20-1 CSASSGGYGVGTQYF TGCAGTGCTAGTAGCGGGGGGTACGGAGTAGGGACCCAGTACTTC
TRBJ1-1 - once TRBV15 CATSRDFGPAFF TGTGCCACCAGCAGAGATTTCGGCCCGGCTTTCTTT
TRBJ2-7 - few TRBV20-1 CSARDPGNPYEQYF TGCAGTGCTAGAGATCCGGGGAATCCCTACGAGCAGTACTTC
TRBJ2-7 TRBD2 once TRBV15 CATSRDREEPYEQYF TGTGCCACCAGCAGAGATCGGGAGGAACCCTACGAGCAGTACTTC
TRBJ2-7 - - TRBV6-2/TRBV6-3 CASSPRTDFYEQYF TGTGCCAGCAGTCCCAGGACAGATTTCTACGAGCAGTACTTC
TRBJ2-3 - - TRBV7-8 CASSFVLAWADTQYF TGTGCCAGCAGCTTTGTTCTAGCTTGGGCAGATACGCAGTATTTT
TRBJ1-2 - - TRBV7-2 CASSLGVLGENYGYTF TGTGCCAGCAGCTTAGGGGTCCTGGGGGAGAACTATGGCTACACCTTC
TRBJ2-1 - - TRBV7-8 CASSPRRGPGNEQFF TGTGCCAGCAGCCCAAGACGGGGGCCGGGAAATGAGCAGTTCTTC
TRBJ1-2 TRBD1 few TRBV6-6 CASSGQGAKGGYTF TGTGCCAGTTCTGGGCAGGGGGCGAAGGGGGGCTACACCTTC
TRBJ2-1 TRBD2 - TRBV5-1 CASSLEAALASGGSSYNEQFF TGCGCCAGCAGCTTGGAAGCCGCTCTGGCTAGCGGGGGGAGCTCCTACAATGAGCAGTTCTTC
TRBJ2-7 TRBD1 few TRBV10-3 CAISGQGVSYEQYF TGTGCCATCAGTGGACAGGGGGTTAGCTACGAGCAGTACTTC
TRBJ2-3 - few TRBV7-2 CASSIGVDTQYF TGTGCCAGCAGCATCGGGGTAGATACGCAGTATTTT
TRBJ1-2 TRBD1 - TRBV7-9 CASSITGTAYGYTF TGTGCCAGCAGCATAACCGGGACAGCATATGGCTACACCTTC
TRBJ2-1 - - TRBV12-3/TRBV12-4 CASSFPSGEQFF TGTGCCAGCAGCTTCCCTTCGGGGGAGCAGTTCTTC
TRBJ2-7 - many TRBV2 CASSVFGAYEQYF TGTGCCAGCAGTGTGTTTGGGGCCTACGAGCAGTACTTC
TRBJ2-1 TRBD1 - TRBV7-2 CASRDRGSHEQFF TGTGCCAGCCGGGACAGGGGGAGCCATGAGCAGTTCTTC
TRBJ2-1 - once TRBV20-1 CSATRVTRSYEQFF TGCAGTGCGACTAGGGTGACTCGGTCCTACGAGCAGTTCTTC
TRBJ1-1 TRBD1 - TRBV12-3/TRBV12-4 CASSYRGQEENTEAFF TGTGCCAGCAGTTACAGGGGGCAGGAGGAGAACACTGAAGCTTTCTTT
TRBJ2-7 TRBD1 - TRBV5-1 CASSYQPGQGLYEQYF TGCGCCAGCAGCTACCAACCGGGACAGGGACTGTACGAGCAGTACTTC
TRBJ2-7 - - TRBV5-1 CASSRTESSYEQYF TGCGCCAGCAGTCGTACAGAATCCTCCTACGAGCAGTACTTC
TRBJ2-1 - - TRBV29-1 CSVGGGLSYNEQFF TGCAGCGTTGGGGGCGGCCTCTCCTACAATGAGCAGTTCTTC
TRBJ2-3 - - TRBV6-6 CASSFGTQGTDTQYF TGTGCCAGCAGTTTCGGGACACAAGGCACAGATACGCAGTATTTT
TRBJ1-4 - - TRBV28 CATEVATNEKLFF TGTGCCACCGAGGTCGCAACTAATGAAAAACTGTTTTTT
TRBJ1-6 - - TRBV20-1 CSATTPGLQLHF TGCAGTGCTACGACTCCGGGCCTCCAACTCCACTTT
TRBJ2-5 - few TRBV7-9 CASSLFPTETQYF TGTGCCAGCAGCTTATTTCCGACGGAGACCCAGTACTTC
TRBJ1-5 - - TRBV25-1 CASSASHQPQHF TGTGCCAGCAGTGCCTCGCATCAGCCCCAGCATTTT
TRBJ2-5 TRBD1 - TRBV5-1 CASSPNPGQGQETQYF TGCGCCAGCAGCCCGAATCCGGGACAGGGACAAGAGACCCAGTACTTC
TRBJ1-4 - - TRBV15 CATSRGTGRETNEKLFF TGTGCCACCAGCAGAGGAACCGGCAGGGAAACTAATGAAAAACTGTTTTTT
TRBJ1-1 - - TRBV7-2 CASSLAYGGNTEAFF TGTGCCAGCAGCTTAGCGTACGGCGGTAACACTGAAGCTTTCTTT
TRBJ2-3 - few TRBV29-1 CSVFWAADTQYF TGCAGCGTTTTCTGGGCGGCAGATACGCAGTATTTT
TRBJ2-7 TRBD2 few TRBV7-2 CASSRLGGGEAQYF TGTGCCAGCAGCCGTCTCGGGGGAGGGGAGGCCCAGTACTTC
TRBJ2-1 - few TRBV9 CASSGRLSPSSYNEQFF TGTGCCAGCAGCGGCAGACTATCTCCGAGCTCCTACAATGAGCAGTTCTTC
TRBJ2-4 - once TRBV7-2 CASSISRGQPREQYF TGTGCCAGCAGCATCTCCCGGGGACAACCTCGAGAGCAGTACTTC
TRBJ2-4 TRBD2 - TRBV6-5 CASSPLAGGKNIQYF TGTGCCAGCAGTCCTCTTGCGGGGGGGAAAAACATTCAGTACTTC
TRBJ2-7 - few TRBV27 CASRPPWQDYEQYF TGTGCCAGCAGACCTCCGTGGCAGGACTACGAGCAGTACTTC
TRBJ2-3 - - TRBV7-9 CASSLAITGATDTQYF TGTGCCAGCAGCTTAGCGATAACGGGGGCTACAGATACGCAGTATTTT
TRBJ2-3 TRBD1 - TRBV7-2 CASSPSGQSTDTQYF TGTGCCAGCAGCCCCTCGGGACAGAGCACAGATACGCAGTATTTT
TRBJ2-5 TRBD1 - TRBV7-6 CASSLEDPSPPAQGLSETQYF TGTGCCAGCAGCTTAGAAGACCCTTCCCCCCCGGCACAGGGGTTAAGTGAGACCCAGTACTTC
TRBJ2-7 - - TRBV15 CATSGWEGIGQYF TGTGCCACCAGCGGCTGGGAAGGGATCGGGCAGTACTTC
TRBJ1-1 TRBD1 few TRBV12-3/TRBV12-4 CASSAGQGTEAFF TGTGCCAGCAGTGCGGGACAGGGGACTGAAGCTTTCTTT
TRBJ1-1 - few TRBV7-2 CASSFGRTWGTEAFF TGTGCCAGCAGCTTTGGGAGGACATGGGGCACTGAAGCTTTCTTT
TRBJ2-7 TRBD1 few TRBV28 CASSLAGRGTYEQYF TGTGCCAGCAGTTTAGCGGGCAGGGGGACCTACGAGCAGTACTTC